This is a list of T cell receptor beta chains from one sample in a study of post-analysis software for immune sequencing data. Each CDR3 protein is one row after TCRdb ran MiXCR on the PCR reads. Seen here are 820,000 or so distinct CDR3 sequences, around 53% observed once, and the top ten hold approximately 4.5%. Sequenced input: blood. Every receptor here comes from a girl between 5 and 17 years old with multiple sclerosis. Both conserved end residues are part of each CDR3. A D gene is named only where the DNA matches it firmly. Clone size appears in some rows only: once, few, many, or a class for an expanded clone.

j_gene | d_gene | abundance | v_gene | len | CDR3aa | CDR3nt
TRBJ2-1 | - | - | TRBV27 | 17 | CASSLSRASAPHNEQFF | TGTGCCAGCAGTTTATCGCGGGCTAGCGCCCCTCACAATGAGCAGTTCTTC
TRBJ2-1 | - | - | TRBV11-2 | 16 | CASSFATGTSYYEQFF | TGTGCCAGCAGCTTCGCTACCGGGACTTCCTATTATGAGCAGTTCTTC
TRBJ2-3 | TRBD2 | - | TRBV6-4 | 15 | CASSESGGSTDTQYF | TGTGCCAGCAGTGAGAGCGGGGGGAGCACAGATACGCAGTATTTT
TRBJ2-7 | - | - | TRBV12-3/TRBV12-4 | 12 | CASTKTDYEQYF | TGTGCCAGCACCAAGACAGACTACGAGCAGTACTTC
TRBJ1-1 | - | - | TRBV4-1 | 16 | CASSPLARVADTEAFF | TGCGCCAGCAGCCCGTTGGCCAGGGTAGCTGACACTGAAGCTTTCTTT
TRBJ2-1 | TRBD2 | - | TRBV6-2/TRBV6-3 | 15 | CASSYLGLAGQEQFF | TGTGCCAGCAGTTACCTGGGACTAGCGGGGCAAGAGCAGTTCTTC
TRBJ2-3 | - | - | TRBV5-1 | 15 | CASSLESILTDTQYF | TGCGCCAGCAGCTTGGAGAGTATCCTCACAGATACGCAGTATTTT
TRBJ1-6 | - | - | TRBV20-1 | 18 | CSARDPTTGVLHNSPLHF | TGCAGTGCTAGAGACCCGACCACGGGGGTTCTTCATAATTCACCCCTCCACTTT
TRBJ2-6 | TRBD1 | - | TRBV7-8 | 20 | CASSLWTRDRGISGANVLTF | TGTGCCAGCAGCTTATGGACCCGCGACAGGGGTATCTCTGGGGCCAACGTCCTGACTTTC
TRBJ2-3 | TRBD2 | - | TRBV2 | 17 | CASSDWGGKLVTDTQYF | TGTGCCAGCAGTGATTGGGGAGGGAAACTCGTCACAGATACGCAGTATTTT
TRBJ2-3 | - | - | TRBV28 | 13 | CASSVTRTDTQYF | TGTGCCAGCAGTGTCACTCGAACGGATACGCAGTATTTT
TRBJ2-1 | - | - | TRBV2 | 14 | CASSEVWRVNEQFF | TGTGCCAGCAGTGAAGTTTGGAGGGTAAATGAGCAGTTCTTC
TRBJ2-7 | - | - | TRBV9 | 14 | CASSVIASPYEQYF | TGTGCCAGCAGCGTAATAGCTTCCCCCTACGAGCAGTACTTC
TRBJ2-7 | TRBD2 | - | TRBV18 | 19 | CASSPLATSGRAPPNEQYF | TGTGCCAGCTCACCACTGGCGACTAGCGGGAGGGCCCCCCCCAATGAGCAGTACTTC
TRBJ2-1 | TRBD2 | - | TRBV6-2/TRBV6-3 | 18 | CASSYEVGTSYVKVEQFF | TGTGCCAGCAGTTACGAAGTAGGGACTAGCTATGTTAAGGTTGAGCAGTTCTTC
TRBJ2-3 | - | once | TRBV24-1 | 11 | CATSQTDTQYF | TGTGCCACCAGTCAGACAGATACGCAGTATTTT
TRBJ2-7 | - | few | TRBV7-9 | 12 | CASSGRASEQYF | TGTGCCAGCAGTGGCAGGGCATCCGAGCAGTACTTC
TRBJ1-2 | - | - | TRBV12-3/TRBV12-4 | 15 | CASSLGSQGNYGYTF | TGTGCCAGCAGTTTAGGGTCCCAGGGGAACTATGGCTACACCTTC
TRBJ2-1 | - | few | TRBV29-1 | 13 | CSAEGMAKNEQFF | TGCAGCGCCGAGGGCATGGCGAAGAATGAGCAGTTCTTC
TRBJ2-5 | TRBD1 | - | TRBV5-1 | 15 | CASSSDRANWETQYF | TGCGCCAGCAGCTCTGACAGGGCGAATTGGGAGACCCAGTACTTC
TRBJ2-3 | - | - | TRBV5-1 | 15 | CASSLESAGSDTQYF | TGCGCCAGCAGCTTGGAGTCGGCGGGATCTGATACGCAGTATTTT
TRBJ2-7 | TRBD1 | - | TRBV6-4 | 16 | CASSEFGGQGPYEQYF | TGTGCCAGCAGTGAATTTGGGGGACAGGGGCCCTACGAGCAGTACTTC
TRBJ2-1 | TRBD1 | - | TRBV7-9 | 16 | CASSSSDRAVYNEQFF | TGTGCCAGCAGCTCCTCGGACAGGGCCGTCTACAATGAGCAGTTCTTC
TRBJ2-5 | - | - | TRBV9 | 14 | CASSPRGEGETQYF | TGTGCCAGCAGCCCCAGAGGAGAGGGAGAGACCCAGTACTTC
TRBJ1-2 | - | - | TRBV29-1 | 13 | CSVYIQGEYGYTF | TGCAGCGTTTACATTCAGGGAGAGTATGGCTACACCTTC
TRBJ2-6 | - | - | TRBV12-3/TRBV12-4 | 19 | CASSQARDSTPSGANVLTF | TGTGCCAGCAGCCAGGCCCGGGACTCCACCCCCTCTGGGGCCAACGTCCTGACTTTC
TRBJ2-3 | - | - | TRBV20-1 | 13 | CSGEDSYTDTQYF | TGCAGTGGGGAGGACTCCTACACAGATACGCAGTATTTT
TRBJ1-2 | - | - | TRBV20-1 | 10 | CSAYGRGYTF | TGCAGTGCATACGGACGGGGCTACACCTTC
TRBJ2-7 | - | few | TRBV5-1 | 15 | CASSRDQHGAYEQYF | TGCGCCAGCAGTAGGGACCAGCATGGGGCCTACGAGCAGTACTTC
TRBJ2-6 | TRBD1 | - | TRBV12-3/TRBV12-4 | 17 | CASSYGTGGSGANVLTF | TGTGCCAGCAGTTACGGGACAGGGGGCTCTGGGGCCAACGTCCTGACTTTC
TRBJ2-1 | TRBD1 | - | TRBV11-2 | 15 | CASSLAYRGINEQFF | TGTGCCAGCAGCTTAGCGTACAGGGGAATCAATGAGCAGTTCTTC
TRBJ2-1 | - | - | TRBV27 | 13 | CASSLITHNEQFF | TGTGCCAGCAGTTTAATAACCCACAATGAGCAGTTCTTC
TRBJ2-3 | TRBD2 | - | TRBV5-1 | 15 | CASSAGLAGTDTQYF | TGTGCCAGCAGCGCGGGACTAGCGGGAACAGATACGCAGTATTTT
TRBJ2-7 | - | few | TRBV20-1 | 12 | CSARDPWYEQYF | TGCAGTGCTAGAGATCCCTGGTACGAGCAGTACTTC
TRBJ2-7 | - | few | TRBV5-1 | 15 | CASSLGRGLPYEQYF | TGCGCCAGCAGCTTGGGCCGGGGTCTACCCTACGAGCAGTACTTC
TRBJ2-3 | - | - | TRBV9 | 14 | CASSPAGTSDTQYF | TGTGCCAGCAGCCCCGCCGGGACTTCAGATACGCAGTATTTT
TRBJ2-1 | - | - | TRBV5-1 | 15 | CASSPVPTGSNEQFF | TGCGCCAGCAGCCCCGTCCCGACGGGGAGCAATGAGCAGTTCTTC
TRBJ2-7 | - | - | TRBV20-1 | 14 | CSANSPASSYEQYF | TGCAGTGCTAATTCCCCTGCTAGCTCCTACGAGCAGTACTTC
TRBJ2-6 | - | - | TRBV5-1 | 19 | CASSLPQGLATSGANVLTF | TGCGCCAGCAGCTTACCACAGGGTCTTGCTACCTCTGGGGCCAACGTCCTGACTTTC
TRBJ2-7 | - | few | TRBV9 | 14 | CASSAVTGSFEQYF | TGTGCCAGCAGCGCGGTAACGGGGAGCTTCGAGCAGTACTTC
TRBJ2-7 | TRBD2 | - | TRBV4-1 | 15 | CASSQELAGAYEQYF | TGCGCCAGCAGCCAAGAACTAGCGGGAGCCTACGAGCAGTACTTC
TRBJ2-5 | - | few | TRBV6-6 | 12 | CASGRDLGTQYF | TGTGCCAGCGGACGTGACCTAGGGACCCAGTACTTC
TRBJ2-1 | - | - | TRBV20-1 | 16 | CSARLWTTHVRNEQFF | TGCAGTGCTAGGCTTTGGACAACCCACGTACGCAATGAGCAGTTCTTC
TRBJ2-5 | - | few | TRBV7-3 | 14 | CASSKQAGQETQYF | TGTGCCAGCAGCAAACAGGCAGGCCAAGAGACCCAGTACTTC
TRBJ2-2 | - | - | TRBV4-2 | 15 | CASSQDLGPTGELFF | TGTGCCAGCAGCCAAGATCTAGGGCCAACCGGGGAGCTGTTTTTT
TRBJ1-5 | TRBD1 | - | TRBV6-5 | 14 | CASRRQGGNQPQHF | TGTGCCAGCAGGAGACAGGGGGGTAATCAGCCCCAGCATTTT
TRBJ2-1 | - | - | TRBV27 | 14 | CASSLWGSENEQFF | TGTGCCAGCAGCCTTTGGGGGTCGGAAAATGAGCAGTTCTTC
TRBJ2-1 | TRBD2 | - | TRBV15 | 15 | CATSRVAGANNEQFF | TGTGCCACCAGCAGAGTAGCGGGGGCGAACAATGAGCAGTTCTTC
TRBJ1-6 | - | - | TRBV3-1 | 15 | CASSQAGRPQPPLHF | TGTGCCAGCAGCCAAGCTGGTCGTCCCCAACCACCCCTCCACTTT